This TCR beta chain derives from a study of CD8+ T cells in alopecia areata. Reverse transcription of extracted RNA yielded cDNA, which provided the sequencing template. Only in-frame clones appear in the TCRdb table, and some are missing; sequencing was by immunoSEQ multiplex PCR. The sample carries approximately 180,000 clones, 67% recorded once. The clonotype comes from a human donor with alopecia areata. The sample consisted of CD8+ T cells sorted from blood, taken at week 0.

The CDR3 loop reads CASSDREQETQYF. CDR3 DNA sequence: TGTGCCAGCAGCGACAGGGAGCAAGAGACCCAGTACTTC. The V gene is TRBV6-5, the J gene TRBJ2-5; TRBD1 matches at 7 bases. The V and J ends lost 6 bases and 2 bases, in that order; junction bases with no gene match: 3. The CDR3 loop spans 13 amino acids. Germline assignment: CDR1 MNHEY and CDR2 SVGAGI.